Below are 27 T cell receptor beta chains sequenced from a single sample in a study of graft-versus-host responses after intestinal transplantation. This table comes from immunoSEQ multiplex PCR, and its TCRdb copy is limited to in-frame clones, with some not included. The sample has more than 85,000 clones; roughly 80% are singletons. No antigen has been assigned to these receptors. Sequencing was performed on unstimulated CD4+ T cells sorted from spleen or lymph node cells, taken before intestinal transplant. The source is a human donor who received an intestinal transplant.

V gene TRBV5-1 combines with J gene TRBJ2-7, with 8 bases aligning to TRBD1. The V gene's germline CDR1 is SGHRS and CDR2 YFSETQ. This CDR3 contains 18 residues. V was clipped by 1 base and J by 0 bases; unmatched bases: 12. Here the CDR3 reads CASSLLPRTGQTSYEQYF. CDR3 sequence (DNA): TGCGCCAGCAGCTTGTTGCCGAGGACAGGGCAGACCTCCTACGAGCAGTACTTC.

The chain's CDR3 is CASSEEAGNGYTF. CDR3 DNA sequence: TGTGCCAGCAGTGAAGAGGCAGGGAATGGCTACACCTTC. The V gene is TRBV2, the J gene TRBJ1-2, with D tentatively TRBD1 (5 bases). Germline V gene lookup returns CDR1 SNHLY and CDR2 FYNNEI. V lost 1 base to trimming and J lost 6 bases, with 9 bases between them. The CDR3 has 13 residues. Together with reference TRBV2 and TRBJ1-2, the CDR3 gives the full variable domain: EPEVTQTPSHQVTQMGQEVILRCVPISNHLYFYWYRQILGQKVEFLVSFYNNEISEKSEIFDDQFSVERPDGSNFTLKIRSTKLEDSAMYFCASSEEAGNGYTFGSGTRLTVV.

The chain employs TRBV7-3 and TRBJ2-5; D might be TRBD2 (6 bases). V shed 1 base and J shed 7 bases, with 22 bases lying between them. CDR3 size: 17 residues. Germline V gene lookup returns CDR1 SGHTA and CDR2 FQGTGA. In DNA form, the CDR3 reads TGTGCCAGCAGCTTAAGTCCCCCGACGGTGGGGGGAGGGACCCAGTACTTC. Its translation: CASSLSPPTVGGGTQYF.

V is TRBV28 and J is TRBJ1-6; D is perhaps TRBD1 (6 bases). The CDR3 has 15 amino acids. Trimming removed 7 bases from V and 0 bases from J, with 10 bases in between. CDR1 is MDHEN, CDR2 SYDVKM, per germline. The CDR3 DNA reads TGTGCCAGCAATCCGACAGGCTCCTATAATTCACCCCTCCACTTT. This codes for CASNPTGSYNSPLHF.

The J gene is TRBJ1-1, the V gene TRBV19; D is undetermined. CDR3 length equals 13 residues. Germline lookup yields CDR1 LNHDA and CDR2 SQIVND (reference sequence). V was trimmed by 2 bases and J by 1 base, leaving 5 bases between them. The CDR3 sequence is CASSINGNTEAFF. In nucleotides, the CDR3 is TGTGCCAGTAGTATAAACGGGAACACTGAAGCTTTCTTT.

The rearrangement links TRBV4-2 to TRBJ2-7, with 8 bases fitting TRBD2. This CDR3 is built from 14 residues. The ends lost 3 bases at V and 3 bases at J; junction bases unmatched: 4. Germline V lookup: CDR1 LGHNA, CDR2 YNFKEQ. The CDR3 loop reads CASSQSGSIYEQYF. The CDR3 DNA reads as TGTGCCAGCAGCCAGAGCGGGAGCATCTACGAGCAGTACTTC.

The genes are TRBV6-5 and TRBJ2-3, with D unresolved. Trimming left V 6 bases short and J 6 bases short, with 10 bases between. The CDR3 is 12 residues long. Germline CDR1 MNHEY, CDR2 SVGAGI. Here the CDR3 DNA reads TGTGCCAGCAGCCAAAGCTCGGATACGCAGTATTTT. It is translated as CASSQSSDTQYF.

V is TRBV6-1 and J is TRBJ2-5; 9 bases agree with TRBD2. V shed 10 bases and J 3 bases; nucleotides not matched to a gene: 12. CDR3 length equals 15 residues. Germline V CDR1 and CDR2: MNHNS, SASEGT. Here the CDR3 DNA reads TGTGCCACCGGGGTTGGGCTAGCGGGAAAAGAGACCCAGTACTTC. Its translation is CATGVGLAGKETQYF.

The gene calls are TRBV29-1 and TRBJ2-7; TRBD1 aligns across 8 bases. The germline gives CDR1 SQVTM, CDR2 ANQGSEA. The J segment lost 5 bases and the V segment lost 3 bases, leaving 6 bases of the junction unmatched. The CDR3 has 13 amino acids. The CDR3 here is CSVETGQDDEQYF. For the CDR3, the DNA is TGCAGCGTTGAGACGGGACAGGACGACGAGCAGTACTTC.

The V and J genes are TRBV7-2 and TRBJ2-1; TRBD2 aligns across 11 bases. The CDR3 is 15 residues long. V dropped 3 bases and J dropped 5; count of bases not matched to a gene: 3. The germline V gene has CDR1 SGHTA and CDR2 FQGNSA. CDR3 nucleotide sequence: TGTGCCAGCAGCTTTACTAGCGGGAGTGACAATGAGCAGTTCTTC. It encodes CASSFTSGSDNEQFF.

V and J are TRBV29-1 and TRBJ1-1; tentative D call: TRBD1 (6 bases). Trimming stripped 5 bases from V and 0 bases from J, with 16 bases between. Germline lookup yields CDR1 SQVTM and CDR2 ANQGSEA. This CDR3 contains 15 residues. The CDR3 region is CSVQQGWAMNTEAFF. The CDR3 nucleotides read TGCAGCGTTCAGCAGGGGTGGGCTATGAACACTGAAGCTTTCTTT.

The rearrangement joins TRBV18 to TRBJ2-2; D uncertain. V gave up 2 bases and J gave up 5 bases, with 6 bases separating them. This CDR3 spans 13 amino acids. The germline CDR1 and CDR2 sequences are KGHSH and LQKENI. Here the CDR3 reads CASSPAQTGELFF. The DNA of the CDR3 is TGTGCCAGCTCACCAGCCCAGACCGGGGAGCTGTTTTTT.

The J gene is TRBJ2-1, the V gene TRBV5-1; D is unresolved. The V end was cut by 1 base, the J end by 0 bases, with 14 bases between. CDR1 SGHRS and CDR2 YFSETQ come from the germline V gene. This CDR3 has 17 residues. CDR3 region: CASSLSPISSSYNEQFF. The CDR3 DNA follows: TGCGCCAGCAGCTTGAGCCCGATCTCGAGCTCCTACAATGAGCAGTTCTTC.

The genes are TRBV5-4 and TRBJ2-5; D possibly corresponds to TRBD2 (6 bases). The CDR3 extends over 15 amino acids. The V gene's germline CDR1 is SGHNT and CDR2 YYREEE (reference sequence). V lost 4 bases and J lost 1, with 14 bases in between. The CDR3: CASSPGTVLQETQYF. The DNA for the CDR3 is TGTGCCAGCAGCCCGGGGACTGTACTCCAAGAGACCCAGTACTTC.

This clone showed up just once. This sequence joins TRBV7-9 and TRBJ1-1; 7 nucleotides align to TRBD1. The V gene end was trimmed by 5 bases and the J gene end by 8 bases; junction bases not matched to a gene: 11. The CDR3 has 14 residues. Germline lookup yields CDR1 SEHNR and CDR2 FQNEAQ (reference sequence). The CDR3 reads CASSAEQGSGEAFF. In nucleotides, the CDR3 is TGTGCCAGCAGCGCCGAACAGGGGAGCGGCGAAGCTTTCTTT.

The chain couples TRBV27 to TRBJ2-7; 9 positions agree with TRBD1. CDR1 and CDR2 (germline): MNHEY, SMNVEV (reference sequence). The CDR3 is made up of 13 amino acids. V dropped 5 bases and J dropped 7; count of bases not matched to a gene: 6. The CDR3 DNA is TGTGCCAGCAGTCCACAGGGGGCGGGGGAGCAGTACTTC. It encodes CASSPQGAGEQYF.

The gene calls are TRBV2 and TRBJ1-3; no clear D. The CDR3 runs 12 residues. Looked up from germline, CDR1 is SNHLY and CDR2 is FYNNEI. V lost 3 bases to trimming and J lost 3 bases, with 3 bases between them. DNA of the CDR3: TGTGCCAGCAGTGACTATGGAAACACCATATATTTT. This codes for CASSDYGNTIYF.

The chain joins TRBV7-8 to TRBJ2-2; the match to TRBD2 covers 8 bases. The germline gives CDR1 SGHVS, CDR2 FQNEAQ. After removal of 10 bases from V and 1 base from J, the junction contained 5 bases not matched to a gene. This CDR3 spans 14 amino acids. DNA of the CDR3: TGTGCCATCAATAGCGGGGTGAACACCGGGGAGCTGTTTTTT. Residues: CAINSGVNTGELFF.

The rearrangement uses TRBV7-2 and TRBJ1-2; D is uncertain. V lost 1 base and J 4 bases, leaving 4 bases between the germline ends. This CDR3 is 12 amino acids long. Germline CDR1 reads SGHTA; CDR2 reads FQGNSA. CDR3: CASSLGSYGYTF. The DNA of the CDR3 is TGTGCCAGCAGCTTAGGCAGCTATGGCTACACCTTC.

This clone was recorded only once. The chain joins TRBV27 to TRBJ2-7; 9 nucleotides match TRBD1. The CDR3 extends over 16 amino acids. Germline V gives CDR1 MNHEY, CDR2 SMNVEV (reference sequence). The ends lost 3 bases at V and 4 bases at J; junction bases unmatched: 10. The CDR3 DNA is TGTGCCAGCAGTTTTCAACCGTCGGGACAGGGTTACGAGCAGTACTTC. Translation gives CASSFQPSGQGYEQYF.

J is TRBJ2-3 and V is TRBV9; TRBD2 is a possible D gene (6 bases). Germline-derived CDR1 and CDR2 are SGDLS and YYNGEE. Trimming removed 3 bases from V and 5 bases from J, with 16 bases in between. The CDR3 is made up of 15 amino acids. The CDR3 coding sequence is TGTGCCAGCAGCGCCGGCCATCAGGGAGGAGATACGCAGTATTTT. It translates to CASSAGHQGGDTQYF.

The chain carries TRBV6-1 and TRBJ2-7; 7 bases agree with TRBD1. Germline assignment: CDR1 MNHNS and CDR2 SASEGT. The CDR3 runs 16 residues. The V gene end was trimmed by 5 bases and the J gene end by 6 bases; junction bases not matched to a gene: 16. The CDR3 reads CASSKGVGTASLEQYF. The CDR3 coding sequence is TGTGCCAGCAGTAAAGGGGTTGGGACAGCTTCCCTCGAGCAGTACTTC.

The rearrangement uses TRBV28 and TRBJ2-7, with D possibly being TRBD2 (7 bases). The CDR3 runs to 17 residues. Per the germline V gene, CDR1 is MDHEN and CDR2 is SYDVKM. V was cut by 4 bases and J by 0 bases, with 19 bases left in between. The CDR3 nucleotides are TGTGCCAGCAGTTCGCCTCAGGGAGGGGGGGACTCCTACGAGCAGTACTTC. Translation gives CASSSPQGGGDSYEQYF. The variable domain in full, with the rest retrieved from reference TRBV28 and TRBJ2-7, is DVKVTQSSRYLVKRTGEKVFLECVQDMDHENMFWYRQDPGLGLRLIYFSYDVKMKEKGDIPEGYSVSREKKERFSLILESASTNQTSMYLCASSSPQGGGDSYEQYFGPGTRLTVT.

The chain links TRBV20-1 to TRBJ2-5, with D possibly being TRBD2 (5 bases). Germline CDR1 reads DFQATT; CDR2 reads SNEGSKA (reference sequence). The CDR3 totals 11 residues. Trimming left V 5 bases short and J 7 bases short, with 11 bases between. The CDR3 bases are TGCAGTGCTCTATCCCGGGGGACCCAGTACTTC. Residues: CSALSRGTQYF.

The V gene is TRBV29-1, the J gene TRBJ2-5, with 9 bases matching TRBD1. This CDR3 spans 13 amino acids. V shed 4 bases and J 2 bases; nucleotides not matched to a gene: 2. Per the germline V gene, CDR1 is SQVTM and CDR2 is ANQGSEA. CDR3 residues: CSVADRGQETQYF. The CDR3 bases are TGCAGCGTTGCTGACAGGGGGCAAGAGACCCAGTACTTC.

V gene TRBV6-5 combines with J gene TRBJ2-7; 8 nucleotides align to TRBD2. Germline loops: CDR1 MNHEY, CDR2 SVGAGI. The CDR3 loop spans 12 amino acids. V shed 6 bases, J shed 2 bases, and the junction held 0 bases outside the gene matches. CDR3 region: CASRTSAYEQYF. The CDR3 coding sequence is TGTGCCAGCAGGACTAGCGCCTACGAGCAGTACTTC.

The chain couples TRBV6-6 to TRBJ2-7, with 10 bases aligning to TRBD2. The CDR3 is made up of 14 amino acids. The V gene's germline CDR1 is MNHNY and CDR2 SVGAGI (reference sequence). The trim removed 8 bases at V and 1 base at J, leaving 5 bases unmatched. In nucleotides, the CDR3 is TGTGCCAGCCTTAGTAGCGGGAGGTCCTACGAGCAGTACTTC. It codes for CASLSSGRSYEQYF.